The source of this T cell receptor beta chain is a study of blood T cells in healthy people across ages (dated by TCRdb to between 2015 and 2016). Regarding the study in general: In model experiments, roughly one uniquely barcoded TCR beta cDNA molecule per two T cells was captured by template switching. To avoid experimental bias, donors of different ages were spread randomly across the sequencing lanes. The donors were split into four age groups: young (average around 15 years), middle-aged (roughly 39), aged (roughly 68) and long-lived (roughly 80). Using the same blood draw, the study looked at two additional independent replicas of 1 million unique cDNA reads for two donors, one aged 18 to 29 and the other aged 80 or older. Using deep sequencing normalized with unique cDNA molecular identifiers, the study measured how TCR beta repertoire diversity changes with age. What the authors observed across the whole study: There was a strong correlation between observed TCR beta diversity and the percentage of naive T cells measured by flow cytometry. Donor CMV infection status was unknown, potentially confounding age-related changes in expanded clonotypes. Compared with the aged group, the long-lived group had more naive CD4+ T cells, fewer expanded clones and increased TCR diversity, suggesting age selection. Observed TCR beta diversity per million T cells fell roughly linearly with age, and a significant reduction was already apparent by age roughly 40. Estimates of total diversity from one million sequenced T cells were regarded as lower bounds and underestimates. Bulk unsorted PBMC profiling prevented conclusive comparison of naive and antigen-experienced compartments.

The 40 or so donors, aged about 6 to 95 years, were systemically healthy Caucasian individuals from Russia. Each donor gave around 9.8 milliliters of peripheral blood, collected into EDTA-treated Vacutainer tubes. Ficoll-Paque density-gradient centrifugation was used to isolate PBMCs, with at least 6 million per sample. Total RNA, at least 6 micrograms per sample, was extracted from PBMCs with Trizol reagent. For every donor, flow cytometry on a PBMC aliquot measured the percentage of naive CD45RAhigh/CD27high T cells. From cysteine to phenylalanine, the CDR3 is 12 amino acids long. The only DNA kept is the CDR3, 36 bases in frame from the first base. Looking up the germline V gene yields CDR1 SQVTM and CDR2 ANQGSEA. Trimming accounts for 6 bases at V and 5 bases at J, while the number of junction bases matched to no gene is 7. Receptor libraries were prepared by 5' RACE. The listed sequencing device is Illumina HiSeq 2500. A second roughly 7 to 11 cycle PCR used a sample-barcoded 5' primer and a J-beta primer mix. A unique molecular identifier was introduced onto each TCR beta cDNA molecule by a template-switch 5' adaptor carrying 12 random nucleotides. At least 2.5 million CDR3-containing paired-end reads were obtained from each sample. First-strand cDNA was synthesized from all RNA with the Mint cDNA synthesis kit, primed by a TRBC-specific oligonucleotide. All cDNA was treated with uracil-DNA glycosylase and then went through a first 18-cycle PCR with the universal primers M1SS and BC2_uni_R. The authors' pipeline ran thus. For normalization, 1 million high-quality reads, each with a distinct molecular identifier, were randomly selected from each sample. Reads with shared molecular identifiers were discarded instead of being binned into consensus sequences. MiTCR, set to a Q25 quality threshold and the strictest error-elimination algorithm, was used for CDR3 identification, clonotype clustering and error correction. Lower-bound total TCR beta diversity was estimated with a nonparametric unseen species model using Euler transformation. TCRdb ran its own pipeline on the public reads, namely fastp trimming at Q25 and MiXCR clone calling, and kept in-frame beta chains. A single entry per CDR3 protein holds the most common genes and DNA from its merged rows. TCRdb's processing, not the authors', yielded these V and J calls. In this sample the table shows about 1.4 million distinct CDR3 sequences, around 59% of which occur a single time. Together, the top ten hold 6.5% to 8% of the sample.

This clonotype has a single count. Its antigen specificity is not known. Per-base qualities were not stored, and no clone one base away is much larger. The chain employs TRBV29-1 and TRBJ2-7, with 7 central nucleotides matching TRBD2. The sequence was collected from a man between 18 and 35 years old in good health. The source material was blood. The CDR3 here reads CSVGLGGDEQYF. The DNA sequence is given as TGCAGCGTCGGACTAGGAGGGGACGAGCAGTACTTC.